One and the same sample provided the 27 T cell receptor beta chains below, sequenced in a study of blood T cell repertoires in COVID-19. Assay used: immunoSEQ multiplex PCR; TCRdb lists only in-frame clones, some missing. The data hold approximately 210,000 clones, with more than 70% observed a single time. Material for sequencing was peripheral blood. Receptors were obtained from a woman older than 75 with acute or convalescent COVID-19.

The chain is built from TRBV9 and TRBJ2-7, with 8 bases matching TRBD1. The germline V gene has CDR1 SGDLS and CDR2 YYNGEE. V lost 0 bases and J lost 7; bases outside the gene matches: 9. There are 15 residues in the CDR3. The CDR3 sequence: CASSVVPQGAGEQYF. The DNA for the CDR3 is TGTGCCAGCAGCGTAGTCCCGCAGGGGGCGGGGGAGCAGTACTTC.

This chain joins TRBV18 and TRBJ2-7, with unresolved D. V lost 2 bases to trimming and J lost 3 bases, with 8 bases between them. The CDR3 covers 13 residues. The germline gives CDR1 KGHSH, CDR2 LQKENI. CDR3 amino acids: CASSPLRDYEQYF. The CDR3 coding sequence is TGTGCCAGCTCACCATTGAGAGACTACGAGCAGTACTTC.

This rearrangement joins TRBV9 to TRBJ2-2; maybe TRBD2 (7 bases). Between the trimmed V and J ends, which lost 3 bases and 0 bases, there was a span of 9 bases. Germline loops: CDR1 SGDLS, CDR2 YYNGEE. The CDR3 is made up of 15 amino acids. The CDR3 reads CASSGRGPNTGELFF. In DNA form, the CDR3 reads TGTGCCAGCAGCGGGCGGGGGCCGAACACCGGGGAGCTGTTTTTT. Looking up the rest from reference TRBV9 and TRBJ2-2 gives the full variable domain: DSGVTQTPKHLITATGQRVTLRCSPRSGDLSVYWYQQSLDQGLQFLIQYYNGEERAKGNILERFSAQQFPDLHSELNLSSLELGDSALYFCASSGRGPNTGELFFGEGSRLTVL.

This chain uses TRBV2 with TRBJ2-1; 9 bases map to TRBD2. Germline V gene lookup returns CDR1 SNHLY and CDR2 FYNNEI. The CDR3 length is 17 residues. The V and J ends lost 7 bases and 4 bases, in that order; junction bases with no gene match: 14. CDR3 sequence reads: CASTQRGVVSNYNEQFF. The CDR3 DNA reads as TGTGCCAGCACACAGCGGGGGGTAGTGTCGAATTACAATGAGCAGTTCTTC.

The V call is TRBV5-4, the J call TRBJ1-1, with D perhaps TRBD1 (5 bases). The V end lost 3 bases, the J end lost 3 bases, and 15 bases lay between the germline ends. Germline V gives CDR1 SGHNT, CDR2 YYREEE (reference sequence). The CDR3 consists of 15 residues. The CDR3 protein is CASSSRQGADTEAFF. The CDR3, as DNA: TGTGCCAGCAGCTCGCGGCAAGGGGCGGACACTGAAGCTTTCTTT.

This clone has a single count. The chain combines TRBV7-9 with TRBJ2-7, with 7 bases matching TRBD2. CDR1 SEHNR and CDR2 FQNEAQ come from the germline V gene (reference sequence). V was pared by 3 bases and J by 3 bases, with 5 bases of the junction left unmatched. The CDR3 sequence is 14 residues long. In DNA, the CDR3 is TGTGCCAGCAGCTTTGGCGGGGAGGGCTACGAGCAGTACTTC. Translating gives CASSFGGEGYEQYF.

This CDR3 is CASSEDTANYGYTF. The CDR3 DNA follows: TGTGCCAGCAGTGAGGACACCGCTAACTATGGCTACACCTTC. The V call is TRBV25-1, the J call TRBJ1-2, with TRBD1 as a possible D gene (5 bases). Trimming stripped 3 bases from V and 0 bases from J, with 8 bases between. The CDR3 is made up of 14 amino acids. CDR1 and CDR2 (germline): MGHDK, SYGVNS.

This sequence joins TRBV5-1 and TRBJ1-6; 9 bases map to TRBD1. V was pared by 2 bases and J by 7 bases, with 4 bases of the junction left unmatched. Germline V gives CDR1 SGHRS, CDR2 YFSETQ. CDR3 length: 15 residues. The CDR3, as DNA: TGCGCCAGCAGCTTAGGGGACAGGGAAAATTCACCCCTCCACTTT. This translates into CASSLGDRENSPLHF.

The chain employs TRBV5-1 and TRBJ1-1; a possible D gene is TRBD1 (5 bases). The CDR3 contains 14 residues. The V and J ends lost 1 base and 5 bases respectively, with 12 bases between them. Germline CDR1 and CDR2: SGHRS and YFSETQ. CDR3 sequence: CASSLTGQGTEAFF. As DNA, the CDR3 is TGCGCCAGCAGCTTGACAGGTCAGGGTACTGAAGCTTTCTTT.

The chain joins TRBV3-1 (or the pseudogene TRBV3-2) to TRBJ2-5; 7 bases align to TRBD1. The V gene end was trimmed by 0 bases and the J gene end by 4 bases; junction bases not matched to a gene: 5. Germline V gene lookup returns CDR1 LGHDT and CDR2 YNNKEL (reference sequence). The CDR3 totals 15 residues. For the CDR3, the DNA is TGTGCCAGCAGCCAAGATTTAGGGGGCAGAGAGACCCAGTACTTC. Its protein is CASSQDLGGRETQYF.

This chain joins TRBV28 and TRBJ1-3; perhaps TRBD1 as D (6 bases). The CDR3 loop spans 15 amino acids. CDR1 MDHEN and CDR2 SYDVKM come from the germline V gene. The V and J ends lost 9 bases and 0 bases respectively, with 15 bases between them. In DNA form, the CDR3 reads TGTGCCAGTGGAACGACAGGTAACTCTGGAAACACCATATATTTT. Translating it yields CASGTTGNSGNTIYF.

The chain uses TRBV12-3 or TRBV12-4 and TRBJ2-1; D remains ambiguous. The germline V and J ends were trimmed by 7 bases and 9 bases, with 10 bases remaining between them. The CDR3 spans 11 residues. CDR3 region: CASTPGGEQFF. DNA for the CDR3: TGTGCCAGCACCCCGGGTGGTGAGCAGTTCTTC.

This chain uses TRBV5-1 with TRBJ1-4, with D maybe TRBD1 (5 bases). With 3 bases removed from V and 6 bases from J, the gap between germline ends came to 15 bases. The CDR3 consists of 15 residues. CDR1 and CDR2 (germline): SGHRS, YFSETQ. The CDR3 loop reads CASSSTSSGDEKLFF. The CDR3 DNA reads as TGCGCCAGCAGCTCTACCAGTTCGGGGGATGAAAAACTGTTTTTT.

V and J are TRBV9 and TRBJ2-1, with TRBD2 identical over 8 bases. With V trimmed by 3 bases and J by 0 bases, 2 bases remained unmatched. The CDR3 has 15 residues. The germline V gene has CDR1 SGDLS and CDR2 YYNGEE. The CDR3 DNA is TGTGCCAGCAGCGCGAGCGGGAGCTCCTACAATGAGCAGTTCTTC. It encodes CASSASGSSYNEQFF.

V usage is TRBV18 and J usage is TRBJ1-4; D unclear. Trimming pared 6 bases from V and 3 bases from J, leaving 11 bases between. There are 14 residues in the CDR3. The germline gives CDR1 KGHSH, CDR2 LQKENI. The DNA for the CDR3 is TGTGCCAGCTCCCTGGACTTATCTAATGAAAAACTGTTTTTT. It codes for CASSLDLSNEKLFF.

The DNA of the CDR3 is TGTGCCAGCAGCTTAGATCACAGGGGCTCTTGGACTGAAGCTTTCTTT. Protein: CASSLDHRGSWTEAFF. The chain uses TRBV7-2 and TRBJ1-1; TRBD1 matches at 7 bases. V dropped 1 base and J dropped 5; count of bases not matched to a gene: 10. CDR3 length: 16 amino acids. Germline-derived CDR1 and CDR2 are SGHTA and FQGNSA. The full variable domain, completed using reference TRBV7-2 and TRBJ1-1, is GAGVSQSPSNKVTEKGKDVELRCDPISGHTALYWYRQSLGQGLEFLIYFQGNSAPDKSGLPSDRFSAERTGGSVSTLTIQRTQQEDSAVYLCASSLDHRGSWTEAFFGQGTRLTVV.

This chain uses TRBV19 with TRBJ2-1, with 9 bases matching TRBD1. The CDR3 has 15 residues. From germline, CDR1 is LNHDA and CDR2 SQIVND (reference sequence). The junction had 13 bases not matched to a gene; V was cut back by 7 bases and J by 9 bases. Here the CDR3 DNA reads TGTGCCAGTAAGACCGGGACAGGGTTCGCCAGTGAGCAGTTCTTC. Encoded protein: CASKTGTGFASEQFF.

The chain couples TRBV18 to TRBJ2-1, with 8 bases identical to TRBD2. J lost 2 bases, V lost 6 bases, and 9 bases had no gene match. CDR3 length: 16 amino acids. CDR1 and CDR2 (germline): KGHSH, LQKENI. In DNA form, the CDR3 reads TGTGCCAGCTCCAGATCGAGAGCGGGGGCCTACAATGAGCAGTTCTTC. It specifies CASSRSRAGAYNEQFF. Variable domain in full (rest from reference TRBV18 and TRBJ2-1): NAGVMQNPRHLVRRRGQEARLRCSPMKGHSHVYWYRQLPEEGLKFMVYLQKENIIDESGMPKERFSAEFPKEGPSILRIQQVVRGDSAAYFCASSRSRAGAYNEQFFGPGTRLTVL.

The V and J genes are TRBV18 and TRBJ2-3; D unresolved. The CDR3 runs 15 residues. The V gene lost 1 base and the J gene lost 5 bases, with 13 bases spanning the gap. Germline V gene data show CDR1 as KGHSH and CDR2 as LQKENI. CDR3 DNA: TGTGCCAGCTCACCACGGTGGCAGCCGGGAGATACGCAGTATTTT. Its protein is CASSPRWQPGDTQYF.

The chain carries TRBV11-1 and TRBJ2-3; 9 bases fit TRBD2. Losses at the gene ends were 4 bases for V and 0 bases for J; bases not matched to a gene: 5. The germline V gene has CDR1 SGHAT and CDR2 FQDESV (reference sequence). The CDR3 totals 16 residues. The CDR3 region has the DNA TGTGCCAGCAGCTCTCGACTAGCGGCTAGCACAGATACGCAGTATTTT. This codes for CASSSRLAASTDTQYF.

This chain uses TRBV12-3 or TRBV12-4 with TRBJ1-2, with D uncertain. The V end was cut by 6 bases, the J end by 4 bases, with 9 bases between. The CDR3 covers 12 residues. The CDR3: CASSREVYGYTF. Here the CDR3 DNA reads TGTGCCAGCAGCCGGGAGGTCTATGGCTACACCTTC.

This clone appeared a few times. The V gene is TRBV12-3 or TRBV12-4, the J gene TRBJ2-7, with D perhaps TRBD2 (7 bases). The CDR3 loop spans 12 amino acids. Trimming cost V 3 bases and J 5 bases, with 8 bases left between them. The CDR3 nucleotides are TGTGCCAGCAGTTTGGGGGGGCACGAGCAGTACTTC. Translated, it gives CASSLGGHEQYF.

The chain couples TRBV7-9 to TRBJ1-1; 12 bases are shared with TRBD1. The CDR3 consists of 14 residues. V dropped 8 bases and J dropped 10; count of bases not matched to a gene: 11. The germline V gene has CDR1 SEHNR and CDR2 FQNEAQ (reference sequence). The CDR3 nucleotides read TGTGCCAGCGCCCACTCCGGGACAGGGGGCAGAGCTTTCTTT. As protein: CASAHSGTGGRAFF.

This clone has just one count. The J gene is TRBJ2-7, the V gene TRBV12-3 or TRBV12-4, with unresolved D. The ends were cut back, 5 bases at V and 6 bases at J, with 14 bases in the middle. The CDR3 has 13 amino acids. The CDR3 DNA follows: TGTGCCAGCAGTATCGACAAGCCTGCCGAGCAGTACTTC. It specifies CASSIDKPAEQYF.

The chain recombines TRBV3-1 (or the pseudogene TRBV3-2) with TRBJ1-2, with TRBD1 as a possible D gene (5 bases). Trimming pared 0 bases from V and 4 bases from J, leaving 12 bases between. The CDR3 spans 15 residues. Germline assignment: CDR1 LGHDT and CDR2 YNNKEL (reference sequence). The CDR3: CASSQDTQAAYGYTF. CDR3 coding DNA: TGTGCCAGCAGCCAAGATACACAGGCCGCCTATGGCTACACCTTC.

The chain combines TRBV6-1 with TRBJ2-1; D remains unclear. This CDR3 spans 15 amino acids. Trimming took off 1 base at V and 0 bases at J, with 7 bases between the two ends. CDR1 is MNHNS, CDR2 SASEGT, per germline. CDR3 DNA: TGTGCCAGCAGTGAAGACATCAACTCCTACAATGAGCAGTTCTTC. Amino acid sequence: CASSEDINSYNEQFF.

The rearrangement uses TRBV10-3 and TRBJ1-2; D gene uncertain. Per germline, CDR1 ENHRY and CDR2 SYGVKD. This CDR3 spans 15 amino acids. Trimming pared 0 bases from V and 8 bases from J, leaving 16 bases between. CDR3 protein: CAISESAGTGRGYTF. CDR3 nucleotides: TGTGCCATCAGTGAGTCGGCGGGAACCGGGAGAGGCTACACCTTC.